The next 15 T cell receptor beta chains were all read from a single sample in a study of T cell responses to AZD1222 COVID-19 vaccine. The method was immunoSEQ multiplex PCR; TCRdb's version includes in-frame clones alone and lacks a portion of them. The data show around 88,000 clones, 85% to 90% seen once. The source was peripheral blood, collected on day 0 of MenACWY control vaccination. The receptor set was obtained from an adult in good health.

The chain is built from TRBV5-1 and TRBJ2-4; 8 bases align to TRBD1. V shed 3 bases and J 1 base; nucleotides not matched to a gene: 3. The CDR3 sequence is 15 residues long. Germline values: CDR1 SGHRS, CDR2 YFSETQ. The CDR3 DNA follows: TGCGCCAGCAGCTCGACAGGGGCGGCCAAAAACATTCAGTACTTC. This sequence encodes CASSSTGAAKNIQYF.

The CDR3: CASSLGATSNTEAFF. The DNA of the CDR3 is TGCGCCAGCAGCTTGGGAGCCACATCGAACACTGAAGCTTTCTTT. The rearrangement uses TRBV5-1 and TRBJ1-1; D is uncertain. There are 15 residues in the CDR3. V lost 0 bases to trimming and J lost 1 base, with 10 bases between them. Germline CDR1 and CDR2: SGHRS and YFSETQ.

The CDR3 sequence: CASSYRDGQGYSPLHF. CDR3 nucleotides: TGTGCCAGCAGTTACCGGGACGGACAGGGTTACTCACCCCTCCACTTT. The chain joins TRBV6-2 or TRBV6-3 to TRBJ1-6; 8 bases agree with TRBD1. After removal of 2 bases from V and 10 bases from J, the junction contained 10 bases not matched to a gene. Germline V gives CDR1 MNHEY, CDR2 SVGEGT. The CDR3 contains 16 residues.

The rearrangement links TRBV19 to TRBJ1-1; D not resolved. The CDR3 is 13 residues long. Trimming shortened V by 6 bases and J by 0 bases, and 8 bases separated the two germline ends. Germline-derived CDR1 and CDR2 are LNHDA and SQIVND (reference sequence). This CDR3 is CASRKEMNTEAFF. Here the CDR3 DNA reads TGTGCCAGTAGGAAAGAGATGAACACTGAAGCTTTCTTT.

The CDR3 nucleotides are TGTGCCAGTAGTATCCAACAGGGCGGTGAAGCTTTCTTT. Amino acid sequence: CASSIQQGGEAFF. This chain uses TRBV19 with TRBJ1-1, with a possible D match to TRBD1 (6 bases). The V and J ends lost 3 bases and 7 bases respectively, with 12 bases between them. The CDR3 has 13 amino acids. The V gene's germline CDR1 is LNHDA and CDR2 SQIVND (reference sequence).

V gene TRBV5-4 combines with J gene TRBJ1-3, with D hard to call. CDR3 length: 17 amino acids. The V gene lost 5 bases and the J gene lost 0 bases, with 18 bases spanning the gap. Germline V CDR1 and CDR2: SGHNT, YYREEE (reference sequence). CDR3 region: CASSAEIGWSSGNTIYF. CDR3 nucleotides: TGTGCCAGCAGTGCCGAAATAGGGTGGTCCTCTGGAAACACCATATATTTT.

The rearrangement uses TRBV4-1 and TRBJ2-6, with no clear D. There are 14 residues in the CDR3. V was shortened by 2 bases and J by 1 base, with 3 bases between the two germline ends. Germline V gene sequence: CDR1 MGHRA, CDR2 YSYEKL. The CDR3 DNA follows: TGCGCCAGCAGCCAATTATCTGGGGCCAACGTCCTGACTTTC. Protein sequence: CASSQLSGANVLTF.

The V and J genes are TRBV21-1 and TRBJ2-7; the D segment call TRBD1 is taken from the table without a DNA check. TRBV21-1 is flagged as a pseudogene. The CDR3 sequence is 19 residues long. The CDR3 sequence: CASSNPGGLPQRDPYEQYF. The CDR3 DNA is TGTGCCAGCAGCAACCCAGGGGGCCTCCCCCAAAGGGACCCTTACGAGCAGTACTTC.

The J gene is TRBJ2-7, the V gene TRBV6-5, with 7 bases fitting TRBD1. The length of the CDR3 is 16 residues. Trimming cost V 4 bases and J 0 bases; bases outside gene matches: 9. Germline V gene data show CDR1 as MNHEY and CDR2 as SVGAGI. The CDR3: CASSFLTGQDSYEQYF. The DNA for the CDR3 is TGTGCCAGCAGTTTCCTAACTGGACAGGACTCCTACGAGCAGTACTTC.

The genes are TRBV12-3 or TRBV12-4 and TRBJ2-7, with D possibly matching TRBD1 (6 bases). The V and J ends lost 4 bases and 1 base respectively, with 8 bases between them. CDR3 length: 13 residues. CDR3 residues: CASSYRVSYEQYF. The CDR3 DNA reads as TGTGCCAGCAGTTACAGGGTTTCCTACGAGCAGTACTTC.

The CDR3 loop reads CAITGISGELFF. DNA of the CDR3: TGTGCCATCACAGGGATATCCGGGGAGCTGTTTTTT. The V and J genes are TRBV6-5 and TRBJ2-2; tentatively, D is TRBD1 (6 bases). The CDR3 has 12 residues. Germline values: CDR1 MNHEY, CDR2 SVGAGI. V shed 10 bases and J shed 6 bases, with 12 bases lying between them.

The chain uses TRBV7-9 and TRBJ2-1; D is perhaps TRBD2 (5 bases). CDR3 length equals 14 residues. The germline V gene has CDR1 SEHNR and CDR2 FQNEAQ (reference sequence). Trimming cost V 3 bases and J 7 bases, with 13 bases left between them. CDR3 residues: CASSLLASFNEQFF. CDR3 DNA: TGTGCCAGCAGCTTGCTAGCCTCCTTTAATGAGCAGTTCTTC.

The rearrangement uses TRBV5-4 and TRBJ2-7, with D perhaps given as TRBD1 or TRBD2 (6 bases each). The CDR3 runs to 15 residues. V gave up 4 bases and J gave up 3 bases, with 17 bases separating them. Germline CDR1 SGHNT, CDR2 YYREEE (reference sequence). In nucleotides, the CDR3 is TGTGCCAGCAGCCCCAACGGGGGCATCGGCTACGAGCAGTACTTC. This gives the protein CASSPNGGIGYEQYF. Full variable domain (remainder filled in from reference TRBV5-4 and TRBJ2-7): ETGVTQSPTHLIKTRGQQVTLRCSSQSGHNTVSWYQQALGQGPQFIFQYYREEENGRGNFPPRFSGLQFPNYSSELNVNALELDDSALYLCASSPNGGIGYEQYFGPGTRLTVT.

The chain recombines TRBV6-4 with TRBJ2-7; D gene ambiguous. Trimming removed 8 bases at V and 2 bases at J, with 16 bases between. CDR1 is MRHNA, CDR2 SNTAGT, per germline. The CDR3 covers 14 residues. For the CDR3, the DNA is TGTGCCAGCCCTTGCACAGCTACGACCTACGAGCAGTACTTC. It yields the protein CASPCTATTYEQYF.

The V and J genes are TRBV7-9 and TRBJ1-5, with D tentatively TRBD1 (6 bases). V shed 5 bases and J shed 7 bases, with 12 bases lying between them. CDR3 size: 13 residues. Looked up from germline, CDR1 is SEHNR and CDR2 is FQNEAQ (reference sequence). This chain's CDR3 is CASSPKGGQPQHF. DNA for the CDR3: TGTGCCAGCAGCCCAAAGGGGGGGCAGCCCCAGCATTTT.